Following are 15 T cell receptor beta chains from one sample sequenced in a study of response to subunit inactivated influenza vaccine. Each CDR3 protein is one row after TCRdb ran MiXCR on the RT-PCR reads. In the table there are 600,000 to 850,000 distinct CDR3 sequences, 14% of which are singletons. Material: PBMCs from blood, obtained around 15 days before vaccination. The receptors shown here come from a man in his fifties who received an inactivated influenza vaccine.

V and J are TRBV12-3 or TRBV12-4 and TRBJ1-3; 7 bases are a match to TRBD1. The CDR3 length is 15 residues. V shed 6 bases and J 2 bases; nucleotides not matched to a gene: 7. CDR3 amino acids: CASSLQGSTGNTIYF. CDR3 nucleotide sequence: TGTGCCAGCAGCTTACAGGGGAGTACTGGAAACACCATATATTTT.

This clonotype came up a few times. V is TRBV6-1 and J is TRBJ2-2; 11 bases align to TRBD1. There are 15 residues in the CDR3. With V trimmed by 6 bases and J by 10 bases, 10 bases remained unmatched. Germline V lookup: CDR1 MNHNS, CDR2 SASEGT. CDR3 protein: CASSHRDRGKEELFF. The CDR3 DNA is TGTGCCAGCAGCCACCGGGACAGGGGGAAGGAGGAGCTGTTTTTT.

The chain has TRBV20-1 and TRBJ1-5, with 7 bases identical to TRBD1. Unmatched junction bases numbered 3, after V lost 6 bases and J lost 1 base. The CDR3 runs to 13 residues. CDR1 and CDR2 from the germline V gene are DFQATT and SNEGSKA (reference sequence). CDR3 in amino acids: CSAGTVSNQPQHF. DNA of the CDR3: TGCAGTGCCGGGACAGTCAGCAATCAGCCCCAGCATTTT.

The table lists this clonotype with a few counts. The V gene is TRBV7-2, the J gene TRBJ2-7, with 7 bases fitting TRBD1. The V segment lost 5 bases and the J segment 5 bases; nucleotides outside the gene matches: 9. Germline V gene sequence: CDR1 SGHTA, CDR2 FQGNSA. CDR3 length equals 14 residues. This CDR3 is CASSTRTGSHEQYF. CDR3 DNA: TGTGCCAGCAGCACGCGGACAGGTAGCCACGAGCAGTACTTC.

V gene TRBV4-2 combines with J gene TRBJ2-3; 10 positions match TRBD2. With V trimmed by 8 bases and J by 4 bases, 15 bases remained unmatched. There are 17 residues in the CDR3. Germline lookup yields CDR1 LGHNA and CDR2 YNFKEQ. The CDR3 reads CASQDRSGTSVSDTQYF. The CDR3 bases are TGTGCCAGCCAGGACAGATCCGGGACTAGCGTTTCAGATACGCAGTATTTT.

In this sample, this clonotype turned up a few times. The J gene is TRBJ2-7, the V gene TRBV7-2, with D perhaps matching TRBD1 (5 bases). This CDR3 has 15 residues. V lost 4 bases and J 5 bases, leaving 18 bases between the germline ends. Looked up from germline, CDR1 is SGHTA and CDR2 is FQGNSA. The CDR3 DNA is TGTGCCAGCAGCTCGCAGGGTCCACGAATCAACGAGCAGTACTTC. Translated: CASSSQGPRINEQYF.

This clonotype has a handful of counts. The CDR3 reads CASSPTRTGNTEAFF. The CDR3 DNA reads TGTGCCAGCAGTCCTACTCGGACAGGGAACACTGAAGCTTTCTTT. The chain uses TRBV28 and TRBJ1-1, with 7 bases that match TRBD1. The CDR3 is 15 amino acids. Germline loops: CDR1 MDHEN, CDR2 SYDVKM. With V trimmed by 5 bases and J by 1 base, 7 bases remained unmatched.

The chain carries TRBV7-9 and TRBJ2-5, with a possible D match to TRBD1 (6 bases). CDR3 length: 14 residues. The germline CDR1 and CDR2 sequences are SEHNR and FQNEAQ (reference sequence). V dropped 1 base and J dropped 5 bases, with 11 bases sitting between them. In nucleotides, the CDR3 is TGTGCCAGCAGCTTAGGTACAGGGATGGAGACCCAGTACTTC. Its translation is CASSLGTGMETQYF.

The rearrangement uses TRBV28 and TRBJ2-7; no firm D call. Germline V gene sequence: CDR1 MDHEN, CDR2 SYDVKM. Trimming removed 2 bases from V and 6 bases from J, with 8 bases in between. The CDR3 spans 12 residues. The CDR3: CASSLQVREQYF. CDR3 sequence (DNA): TGTGCCAGCAGTTTACAGGTCCGCGAGCAGTACTTC.

In this sample, this clonotype turned up a few times. This chain's CDR3 is CASPEVRDRSTTGELFF. The CDR3 nucleotides read TGCGCCAGTCCCGAGGTCCGGGACAGATCCACCACCGGGGAGCTGTTTTTT. The rearrangement uses TRBV5-1 and TRBJ2-2; 7 bases map to TRBD1. Germline V CDR1 and CDR2: SGHRS, YFSETQ. The J segment lost 4 bases and the V segment lost 8 bases, leaving 17 bases of the junction unmatched. The CDR3 spans 17 residues.

Remarks on this clonotype: A junction end diverges from the germline sequence, so it may reflect a read error. The V gene is TRBV30, the J gene TRBJ1-1; D ambiguous. The CDR3 is made up of 11 amino acids. Germline V gene sequence: CDR1 GTSNPN, CDR2 SVGIG (reference sequence). The CDR3 protein is CAWSGRAEAYF. DNA for the CDR3: TGTGCCTGGAGCGGCCGGGCGGAAGCTTACTTT.

The CDR3 spells CASRTGTGGYYEQYF. CDR3 coding DNA: TGTGCCAGCAGAACCGGGACAGGGGGATACTACGAGCAGTACTTC. The chain recombines TRBV12-3 or TRBV12-4 with TRBJ2-7; 11 bases match TRBD1. The CDR3 is made up of 15 amino acids. Trimming removed 6 bases from V and 3 bases from J; junction bases left unmatched: 7.

This clonotype was observed many times. This chain links TRBV15 with TRBJ2-1; 7 positions match TRBD1. Germline trimming cut 5 bases from V and 2 bases from J; bases unmatched to any gene: 12. Germline-derived CDR1 and CDR2 are LNHNV and YYDKDF (reference sequence). This CDR3 has 17 residues. CDR3 in DNA: TGTGCCACCAGCGGGGGACGGGGACAGACGACCTACAATGAGCAGTTCTTC. It yields the protein CATSGGRGQTTYNEQFF.

This sequence joins TRBV12-3 or TRBV12-4 and TRBJ2-1; TRBD2 agrees at 7 bases. The CDR3 is 15 residues long. Trimming removed 3 bases from V and 2 bases from J; junction bases left unmatched: 4. CDR3 residues: CASSFSAGAYNEQFF. The DNA for the CDR3 is TGTGCCAGCAGTTTCTCTGCGGGAGCCTACAATGAGCAGTTCTTC.

V is TRBV5-1 and J is TRBJ2-3; 8 positions agree with TRBD2. The V gene end was trimmed by 3 bases and the J gene end by 1 base; junction bases not matched to a gene: 4. The CDR3 runs to 15 residues. The germline CDR1 and CDR2 sequences are SGHRS and YFSETQ. CDR3: CASSSQRGRTDTQYF. DNA for the CDR3: TGCGCCAGCAGCTCCCAGCGGGGGCGCACAGATACGCAGTATTTT. Together with reference TRBV5-1 and TRBJ2-3, the CDR3 gives the full variable domain: KAGVTQTPRYLIKTRGQQVTLSCSPISGHRSVSWYQQTPGQGLQFLFEYFSETQRNKGNFPGRFSGRQFSNSRSEMNVSTLELGDSALYLCASSSQRGRTDTQYFGPGTRLTVL.